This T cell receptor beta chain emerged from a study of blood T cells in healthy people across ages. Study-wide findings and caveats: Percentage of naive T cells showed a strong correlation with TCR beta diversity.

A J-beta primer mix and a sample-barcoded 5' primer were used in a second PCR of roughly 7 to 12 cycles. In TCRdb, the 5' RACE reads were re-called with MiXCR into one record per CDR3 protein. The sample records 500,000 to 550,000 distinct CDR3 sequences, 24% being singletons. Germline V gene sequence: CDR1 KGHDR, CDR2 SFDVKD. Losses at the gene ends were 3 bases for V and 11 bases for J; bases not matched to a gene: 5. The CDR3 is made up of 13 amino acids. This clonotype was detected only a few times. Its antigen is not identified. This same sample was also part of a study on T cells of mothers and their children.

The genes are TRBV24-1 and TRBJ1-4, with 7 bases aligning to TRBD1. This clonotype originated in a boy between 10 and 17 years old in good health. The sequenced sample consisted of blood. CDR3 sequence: CATSDERGQKLFF. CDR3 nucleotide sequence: TGTGCCACCAGTGATGAGAGGGGGCAGAAACTGTTTTTT.